Each of the 20 T cell receptor beta chains below was sequenced from the same sample in a study of a mutant IDH1 vaccine in newly diagnosed glioma. As for time point: week 5, during vaccination. All doses held 300 ug of mutant IDH1 20-mer peptide, with topical imiquimod. No antigen is known for these receptors. Only in-frame clones appear in the TCRdb table, and some are missing; sequencing was by immunoSEQ multiplex PCR. The sample records about 36,000 clones, roughly 80% being singletons. Specimen: PBMCs, collected from a glioma patient whose treatment included an IDH1 peptide vaccine. These receptors were collected from a man in his fifties with glioma.

This chain connects TRBV5-6 to TRBJ1-2; 8 bases match TRBD1. Germline values: CDR1 SGHDT, CDR2 YYEEEE. The CDR3 extends over 14 amino acids. Trimming cost V 0 bases and J 4 bases; bases outside gene matches: 2. The CDR3 loop reads CASSLVDRGYGYTF. CDR3 DNA: TGTGCCAGCAGCTTGGTCGACAGGGGCTATGGCTACACCTTC.

The gene calls are TRBV29-1 and TRBJ1-2; D perhaps matches TRBD1 (6 bases). V lost 3 bases and J lost 7, with 15 bases in between. The CDR3 length is 13 residues. In germline, CDR1 is SQVTM, CDR2 ANQGSEA. As DNA, the CDR3 is TGCAGCGTTGACAAGCCGGGGGCGCTTGGCTACACCTTC. Translation gives CSVDKPGALGYTF.

The J gene is TRBJ2-1, the V gene TRBV6-1; D possibly corresponds to TRBD2 (6 bases). The CDR3 length is 12 residues. The V and J ends lost 6 bases and 8 bases respectively, with 11 bases between them. Germline loops: CDR1 MNHNS, CDR2 SASEGT. CDR3 residues: CASSLGEDEQFF. The CDR3 DNA sequence: TGTGCCAGCAGCTTAGGGGAGGATGAGCAGTTCTTC.

J is TRBJ1-2 and V is TRBV2; possible D gene TRBD1, 5 bases. CDR3 length equals 14 residues. The germline gives CDR1 SNHLY, CDR2 FYNNEI. V was shortened by 7 bases and J by 3 bases, with 15 bases between the two germline ends. The DNA of the CDR3 is TGTGCCAGCACCGCCGGGACGAATTACTATGGCTACACCTTC. Its protein is CASTAGTNYYGYTF.

The genes are TRBV9 and TRBJ1-2, with unresolved D. From germline, CDR1 is SGDLS and CDR2 YYNGEE. Trimming shortened V by 4 bases and J by 6 bases, and 22 bases separated the two germline ends. The CDR3 is 16 amino acids. The CDR3 bases are TGTGCCAGCAGCCTAGAGGGAAGGAGAGGGTCGAATGGCTACACCTTC. Protein: CASSLEGRRGSNGYTF.

This clone occurred a few times. V and J are TRBV25-1 and TRBJ2-2; TRBD2 is a possible D gene (6 bases). V was cut by 5 bases and J by 7 bases, with 8 bases left in between. The CDR3 totals 12 residues. Germline loops: CDR1 MGHDK, CDR2 SYGVNS. CDR3 amino acids: CASSQGGGELFF. In DNA, the CDR3 is TGTGCCAGCAGTCAGGGAGGCGGGGAGCTGTTTTTT.

The gene calls are TRBV7-6 and TRBJ2-7; 9 nucleotides align to TRBD1. The CDR3 covers 14 residues. Germline loops: CDR1 SGHVS, CDR2 FNYEAQ. Trimming took 3 bases from V and 3 from J; bases not matched to a gene: 3. The chain's CDR3 is CASSLGQGGYEQYF. The CDR3 bases are TGTGCCAGCAGCTTGGGACAGGGCGGCTACGAGCAGTACTTC.

The chain carries TRBV4-1 and TRBJ2-7, with TRBD2 identical over 11 bases. With V trimmed by 5 bases and J by 2 bases, 11 bases remained unmatched. Germline lookup yields CDR1 MGHRA and CDR2 YSYEKL. The CDR3 spans 17 residues. The CDR3 spells CASSMTSGATFPYEQYF. The CDR3 nucleotides are TGCGCCAGCAGCATGACTAGCGGGGCGACTTTCCCCTACGAGCAGTACTTC.

This clone was observed a handful of times. This chain uses TRBV30 with TRBJ1-2; D unclear. Germline V CDR1 and CDR2: GTSNPN, SVGIG (reference sequence). Trimming removed 5 bases from V and 8 bases from J, with 18 bases in between. The CDR3 loop spans 13 amino acids. CDR3 in amino acids: CAWSQASSGGYTF. CDR3 DNA: TGTGCCTGGTCCCAGGCCTCATCCGGGGGCTACACCTTC. The whole variable domain, remainder taken from reference TRBV30 and TRBJ1-2, is SQTIHQWPATLVQPVGSPLSLECTVEGTSNPNLYWYRQAAGRGLQLLFYSVGIGQISSEVPQNLSASRPQDRQFILSSKKLLLSDSGFYLCAWSQASSGGYTFGSGTRLTVV.

The chain carries TRBV6-6 and TRBJ1-5; a possible D gene is TRBD1 (6 bases). Germline V gene data show CDR1 as MNHNY and CDR2 as SVGAGI (reference sequence). This CDR3 region has 13 residues. The ends were cut back, 6 bases at V and 10 bases at J, with 16 bases in the middle. The CDR3 here is CASRPEGEGPQHF. In DNA, the CDR3 is TGTGCCAGCAGACCCGAGGGGGAAGGACCCCAGCATTTT.

This clone showed up just a few times. The V and J genes are TRBV27 and TRBJ2-7; 8 bases align to TRBD2. V lost 5 bases to trimming and J lost 2 bases; unmatched junction nucleotides: 5. Germline CDR1 reads MNHEY; CDR2 reads SMNVEV (reference sequence). CDR3 length equals 14 residues. CDR3 nucleotide sequence: TGTGCCAGCAGTAGTCGGCGGGGGGCCTACGAGCAGTACTTC. This gives the protein CASSSRRGAYEQYF.

The gene calls are TRBV25-1 and TRBJ2-7, with D tentatively TRBD2 (5 bases). V lost 4 bases and J lost 2, with 9 bases in between. This CDR3 region has 13 residues. CDR1 MGHDK and CDR2 SYGVNS come from the germline V gene. The CDR3 region is CASSADGTYEQYF. The CDR3 DNA follows: TGTGCCAGCAGTGCGGACGGGACCTACGAGCAGTACTTC.

The chain uses TRBV4-3 and TRBJ2-1, with D unclear. Germline V lookup: CDR1 LGHNA, CDR2 YSLEER. The CDR3 is made up of 12 amino acids. V gave up 3 bases and J gave up 9 bases, with 9 bases separating them. CDR3 sequence reads: CASSQSGGEQFF. CDR3 nucleotide sequence: TGCGCCAGCAGCCAGTCTGGCGGTGAGCAGTTCTTC.

In its sample, this clone was seen once. J is TRBJ2-7 and V is TRBV7-2; D remains ambiguous. Per the germline V gene, CDR1 is SGHTA and CDR2 is FQGNSA. V dropped 3 bases and J dropped 3 bases, with 18 bases sitting between them. The CDR3 has 16 amino acids. CDR3 in DNA: TGTGCCAGCAGCTTGTTTCCCCCACCCCCTCTCTACGAGCAGTACTTC. It encodes CASSLFPPPPLYEQYF.

This sequence joins TRBV7-2 and TRBJ1-3, with D tentatively TRBD1 (5 bases). This CDR3 is built from 16 residues. In germline, CDR1 is SGHTA, CDR2 FQGNSA. V lost 0 bases to trimming and J lost 2 bases, with 11 bases between them. The CDR3 reads CASSLASSGTGNTIYF. The DNA for the CDR3 is TGTGCCAGCAGCTTAGCGAGTTCAGGGACTGGAAACACCATATATTTT.

The V and J genes are TRBV5-5 and TRBJ1-6, with D unclear. The CDR3 consists of 12 residues. CDR1 is SGHKS and CDR2 is YYEKEE in the germline V gene (reference sequence). V was shortened by 2 bases and J by 8 bases, with 5 bases between the two germline ends. The CDR3 protein is CASSLRDSPLHF. CDR3 DNA: TGTGCCAGCAGCTTACGAGATTCACCCCTCCACTTT.

By share of the sample, this clone is medium-sized. The V and J genes are TRBV5-1 and TRBJ1-5, with D hard to call. The V gene's germline CDR1 is SGHRS and CDR2 YFSETQ. CDR3 length: 13 amino acids. The V end lost 1 base, the J end lost 3 bases, and 5 bases lay between the germline ends. Written as DNA, the CDR3 is TGCGCCAGCAGCTTGTCTTTCAATCAGCCCCAGCATTTT. Protein sequence: CASSLSFNQPQHF.

The chain carries TRBV19 and TRBJ1-5, with D unclear. Trimming took 3 bases from V and 1 from J, leaving 16 bases between them. The CDR3 runs to 17 residues. Germline V lookup: CDR1 LNHDA, CDR2 SQIVND (reference sequence). The CDR3 region has the DNA TGTGCCAGTAGTATCGGTTTTACACGTGTAAGCAATCAGCCCCAGCATTTT. Amino acids: CASSIGFTRVSNQPQHF.

The chain has TRBV19 and TRBJ1-5; D possibly corresponds to TRBD1 (6 bases). CDR1 is LNHDA, CDR2 SQIVND, per germline (reference sequence). Trimming cost V 0 bases and J 7 bases, with 13 bases left between them. This CDR3 is 15 amino acids long. CDR3 bases: TGTGCCAGTAGTATAGACACAGGGAGGCGACAGCCCCAGCATTTT. It translates to CASSIDTGRRQPQHF.

The rearrangement joins TRBV6-1 to TRBJ2-7; D is unclear. The V end lost 11 bases, the J end lost 2 bases, and 16 bases lay between the germline ends. The CDR3 runs 13 residues. CDR1 and CDR2 (germline): MNHNS, SASEGT. The CDR3 nucleotides are TGTGCCGTTAAATCGGCAGGCCCCTACGAGCAGTACTTC. Its protein is CAVKSAGPYEQYF.